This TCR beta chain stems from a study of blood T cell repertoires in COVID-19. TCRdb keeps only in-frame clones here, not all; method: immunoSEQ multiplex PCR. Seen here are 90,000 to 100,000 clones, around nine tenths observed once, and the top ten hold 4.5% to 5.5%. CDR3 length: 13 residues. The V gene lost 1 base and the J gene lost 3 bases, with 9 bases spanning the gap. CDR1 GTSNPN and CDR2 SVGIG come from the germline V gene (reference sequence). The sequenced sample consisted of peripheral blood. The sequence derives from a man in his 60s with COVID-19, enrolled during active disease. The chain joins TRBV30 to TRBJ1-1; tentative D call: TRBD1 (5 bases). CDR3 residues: CAWSEQGDTEAFF. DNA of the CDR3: TGTGCCTGGAGTGAGCAGGGTGACACTGAAGCTTTCTTT.